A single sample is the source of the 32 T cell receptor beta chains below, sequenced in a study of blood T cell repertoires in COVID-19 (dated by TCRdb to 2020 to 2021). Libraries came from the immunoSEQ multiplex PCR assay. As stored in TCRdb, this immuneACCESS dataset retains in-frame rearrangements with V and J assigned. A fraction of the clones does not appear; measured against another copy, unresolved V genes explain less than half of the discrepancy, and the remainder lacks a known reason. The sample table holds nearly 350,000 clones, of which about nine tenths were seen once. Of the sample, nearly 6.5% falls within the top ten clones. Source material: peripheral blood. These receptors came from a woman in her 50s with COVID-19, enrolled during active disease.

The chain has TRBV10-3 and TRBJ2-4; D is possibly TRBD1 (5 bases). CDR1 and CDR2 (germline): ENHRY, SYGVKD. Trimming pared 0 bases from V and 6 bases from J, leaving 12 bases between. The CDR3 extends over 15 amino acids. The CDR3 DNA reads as TGTGCCATCAGTGAGTCCGGTGGGGCACGAAACATTCAGTACTTC. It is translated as CAISESGGARNIQYF.

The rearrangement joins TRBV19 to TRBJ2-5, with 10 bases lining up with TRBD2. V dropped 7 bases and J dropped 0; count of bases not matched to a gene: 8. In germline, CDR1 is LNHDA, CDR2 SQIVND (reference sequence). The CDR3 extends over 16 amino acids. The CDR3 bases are TGTGCCAGTACCGGGATGCTAGCGGGAGACCAAGAGACCCAGTACTTC. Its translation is CASTGMLAGDQETQYF.

The CDR3 reads CASSLWEGSYNEQFF. CDR3 DNA sequence: TGTGCCAGTAGTCTTTGGGAGGGCTCCTACAATGAGCAGTTCTTC. The chain joins TRBV19 to TRBJ2-1; 7 bases fit TRBD2. The J segment lost 0 bases and the V segment lost 5 bases, leaving 4 bases of the junction unmatched. The CDR3 spans 15 residues. Germline V gene sequence: CDR1 LNHDA, CDR2 SQIVND (reference sequence). Full variable domain (remainder filled in from reference TRBV19 and TRBJ2-1): DGGITQSPKYLFRKEGQNVTLSCEQNLNHDAMYWYRQDPGQGLRLIYYSQIVNDFQKGDIAEGYSVSREKKESFPLTVTSAQKNPTAFYLCASSLWEGSYNEQFFGPGTRLTVL.

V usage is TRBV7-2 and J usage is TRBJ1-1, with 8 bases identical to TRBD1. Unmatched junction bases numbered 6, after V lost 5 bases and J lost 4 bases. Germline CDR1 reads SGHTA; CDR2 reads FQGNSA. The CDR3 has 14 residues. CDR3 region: CASSMSGQVTEAFF. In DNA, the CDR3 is TGTGCCAGCAGCATGTCGGGACAGGTCACTGAAGCTTTCTTT.

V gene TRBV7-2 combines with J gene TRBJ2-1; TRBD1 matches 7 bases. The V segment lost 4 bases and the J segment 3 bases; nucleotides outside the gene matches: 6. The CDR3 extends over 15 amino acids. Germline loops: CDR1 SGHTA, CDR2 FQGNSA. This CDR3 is CASSSRRDSYNEQFF. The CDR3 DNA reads TGTGCCAGCAGCTCCCGCCGGGACAGCTACAATGAGCAGTTCTTC.

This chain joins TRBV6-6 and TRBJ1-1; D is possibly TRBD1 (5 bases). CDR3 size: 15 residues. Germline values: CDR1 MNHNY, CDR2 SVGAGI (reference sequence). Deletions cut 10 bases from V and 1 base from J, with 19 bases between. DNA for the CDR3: TGTGCCACCAGGGCCTGGTATTCTGAGAACACTGAAGCTTTCTTT. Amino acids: CATRAWYSENTEAFF.

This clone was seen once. CDR3 residues: CASSLRPINTGELFF. The CDR3 DNA reads TGTGCCAGCAGCTTGAGGCCCATTAACACCGGGGAGCTGTTTTTT. The genes are TRBV7-2 and TRBJ2-2; D remains ambiguous. Trimming took off 3 bases at V and 2 bases at J, with 10 bases between the two ends. The length of the CDR3 is 15 residues. From germline, CDR1 is SGHTA and CDR2 FQGNSA.

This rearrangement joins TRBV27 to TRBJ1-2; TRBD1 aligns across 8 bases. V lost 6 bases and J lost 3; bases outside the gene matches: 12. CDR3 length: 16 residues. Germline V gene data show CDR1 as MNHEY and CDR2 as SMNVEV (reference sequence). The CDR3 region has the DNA TGTGCCAGCAGAACCCCAGGGGGCGCAGGAGACTATGGCTACACCTTC. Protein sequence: CASRTPGGAGDYGYTF.

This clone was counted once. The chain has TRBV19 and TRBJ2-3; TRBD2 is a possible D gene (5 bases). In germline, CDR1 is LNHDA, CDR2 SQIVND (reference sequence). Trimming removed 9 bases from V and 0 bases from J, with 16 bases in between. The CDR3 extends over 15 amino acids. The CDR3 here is CASGRGAPSTDTQYF. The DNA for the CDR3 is TGTGCCAGCGGCCGGGGAGCTCCTAGCACAGATACGCAGTATTTT.

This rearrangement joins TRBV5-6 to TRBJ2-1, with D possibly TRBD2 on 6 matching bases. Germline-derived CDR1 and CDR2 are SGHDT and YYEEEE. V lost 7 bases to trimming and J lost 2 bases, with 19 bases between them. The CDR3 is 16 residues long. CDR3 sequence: CASRGERAGTYNEQFF. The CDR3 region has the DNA TGTGCCAGCCGGGGCGAGAGGGCGGGAACCTACAATGAGCAGTTCTTC.

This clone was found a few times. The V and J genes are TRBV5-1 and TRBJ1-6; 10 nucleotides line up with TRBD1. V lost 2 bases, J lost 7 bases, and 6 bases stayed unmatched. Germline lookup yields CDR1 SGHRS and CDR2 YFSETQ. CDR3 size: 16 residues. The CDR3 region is CASSFGDRGSNSPLHF. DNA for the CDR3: TGCGCCAGCAGCTTTGGGGACAGGGGTTCGAATTCACCCCTCCACTTT.

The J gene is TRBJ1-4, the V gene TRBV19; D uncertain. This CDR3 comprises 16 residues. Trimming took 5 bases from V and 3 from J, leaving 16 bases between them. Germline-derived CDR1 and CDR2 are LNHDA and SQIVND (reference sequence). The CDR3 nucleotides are TGTGCCAGTAGTCCTGTAGGAGTCGTGGCTAATGAAAAACTGTTTTTT. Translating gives CASSPVGVVANEKLFF.

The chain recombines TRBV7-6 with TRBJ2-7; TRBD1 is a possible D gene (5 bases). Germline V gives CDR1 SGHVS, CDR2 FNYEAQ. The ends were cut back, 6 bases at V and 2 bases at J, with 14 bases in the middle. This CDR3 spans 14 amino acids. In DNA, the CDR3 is TGTGCCAGCAGTTCACCCGACAGTCCCTACGAGCAGTACTTC. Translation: CASSSPDSPYEQYF.

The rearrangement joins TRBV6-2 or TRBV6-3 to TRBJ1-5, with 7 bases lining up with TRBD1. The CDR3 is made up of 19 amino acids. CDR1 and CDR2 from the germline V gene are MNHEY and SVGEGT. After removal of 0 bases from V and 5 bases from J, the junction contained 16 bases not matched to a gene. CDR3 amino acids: CASSYSKVDREIGDQPQHF. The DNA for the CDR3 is TGTGCCAGCAGTTACTCGAAAGTCGACAGGGAAATTGGGGATCAGCCCCAGCATTTT.

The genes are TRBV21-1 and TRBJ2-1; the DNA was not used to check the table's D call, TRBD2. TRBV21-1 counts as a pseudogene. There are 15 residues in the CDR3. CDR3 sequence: CASTGLAGVYNEQFF. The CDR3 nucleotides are TGTGCCAGCACCGGACTAGCGGGAGTCTACAATGAGCAGTTCTTC.

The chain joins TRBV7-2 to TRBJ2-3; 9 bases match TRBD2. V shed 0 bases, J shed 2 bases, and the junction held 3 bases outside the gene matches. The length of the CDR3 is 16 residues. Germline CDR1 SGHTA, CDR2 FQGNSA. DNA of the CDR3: TGTGCCAGCAGCTTAGCTAGCGGGGGTTACACAGATACGCAGTATTTT. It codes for CASSLASGGYTDTQYF.

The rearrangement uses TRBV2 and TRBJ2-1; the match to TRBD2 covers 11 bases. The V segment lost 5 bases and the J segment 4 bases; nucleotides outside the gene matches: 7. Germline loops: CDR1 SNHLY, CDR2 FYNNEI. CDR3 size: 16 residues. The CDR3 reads CASSRLAGGLYNEQFF. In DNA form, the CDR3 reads TGTGCCAGCAGTAGGCTAGCGGGAGGCCTATACAATGAGCAGTTCTTC.

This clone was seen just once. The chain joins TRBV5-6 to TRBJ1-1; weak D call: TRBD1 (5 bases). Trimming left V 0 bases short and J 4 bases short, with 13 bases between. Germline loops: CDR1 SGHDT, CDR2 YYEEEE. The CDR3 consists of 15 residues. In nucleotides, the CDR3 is TGTGCCAGCAGCTTGGTGGGGGGTCGGGTCACTGAAGCTTTCTTT. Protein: CASSLVGGRVTEAFF.

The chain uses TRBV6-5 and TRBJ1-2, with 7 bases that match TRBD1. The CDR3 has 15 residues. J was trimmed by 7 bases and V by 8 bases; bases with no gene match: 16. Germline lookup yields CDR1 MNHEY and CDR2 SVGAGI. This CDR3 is CASFRDSRPKGGYTF. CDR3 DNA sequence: TGTGCCAGCTTCCGGGACAGCCGACCCAAAGGTGGCTACACCTTC.

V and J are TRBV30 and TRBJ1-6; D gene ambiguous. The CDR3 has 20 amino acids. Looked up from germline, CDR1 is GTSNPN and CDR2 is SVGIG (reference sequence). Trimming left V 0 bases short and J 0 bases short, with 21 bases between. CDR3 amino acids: CAWSVYQDFVELSYNSPLHF. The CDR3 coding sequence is TGTGCCTGGAGTGTATACCAGGACTTTGTCGAACTCTCCTATAATTCACCCCTCCACTTT. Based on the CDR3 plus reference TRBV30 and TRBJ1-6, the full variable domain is SQTIHQWPATLVQPVGSPLSLECTVEGTSNPNLYWYRQAAGRGLQLLFYSVGIGQISSEVPQNLSASRPQDRQFILSSKKLLLSDSGFYLCAWSVYQDFVELSYNSPLHFGNGTRLTVT.

The DNA of the CDR3 is TGCAGCGTTGAGGCGGTCCCATTCGATGGCTACACCTTC. Its protein product is CSVEAVPFDGYTF. The J gene is TRBJ1-2, the V gene TRBV29-1; D is uncertain. The CDR3 covers 13 residues. The V gene lost 3 bases and the J gene lost 6 bases, with 14 bases spanning the gap. Germline V CDR1 and CDR2: SQVTM, ANQGSEA.

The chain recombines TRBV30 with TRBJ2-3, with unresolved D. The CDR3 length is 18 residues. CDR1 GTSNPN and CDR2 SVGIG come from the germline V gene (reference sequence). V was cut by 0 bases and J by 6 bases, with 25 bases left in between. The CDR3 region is CAWSVSRVTRRVRDTQYF. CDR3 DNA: TGTGCCTGGAGTGTAAGTCGTGTGACGCGTCGGGTAAGGGATACGCAGTATTTT.

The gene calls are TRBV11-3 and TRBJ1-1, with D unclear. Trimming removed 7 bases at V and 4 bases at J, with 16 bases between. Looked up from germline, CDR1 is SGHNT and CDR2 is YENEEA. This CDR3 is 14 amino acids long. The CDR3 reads CASTSFYRPTEAFF. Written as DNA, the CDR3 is TGTGCCAGCACCTCATTTTACAGACCCACTGAAGCTTTCTTT. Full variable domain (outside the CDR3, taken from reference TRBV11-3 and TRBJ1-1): EAGVVQSPRYKIIEKKQPVAFWCNPISGHNTLYWYLQNLGQGPELLIRYENEEAVDDSQLPKDRFSAERLKGVDSTLKIQPAELGDSAVYLCASTSFYRPTEAFFGQGTRLTVV.

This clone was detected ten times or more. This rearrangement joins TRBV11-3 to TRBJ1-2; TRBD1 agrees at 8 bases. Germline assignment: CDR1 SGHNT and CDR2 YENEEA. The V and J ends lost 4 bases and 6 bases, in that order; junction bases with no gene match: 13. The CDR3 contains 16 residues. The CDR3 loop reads CASSWGTQGAGDGYTF. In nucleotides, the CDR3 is TGTGCCAGCAGCTGGGGGACGCAGGGGGCAGGCGATGGCTACACCTTC.

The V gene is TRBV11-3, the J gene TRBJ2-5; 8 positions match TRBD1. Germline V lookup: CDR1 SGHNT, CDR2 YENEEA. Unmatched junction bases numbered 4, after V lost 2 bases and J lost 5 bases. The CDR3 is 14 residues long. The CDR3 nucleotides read TGTGCCAGCAGCTTACAGGGGGCAGGGGAGACCCAGTACTTC. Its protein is CASSLQGAGETQYF.

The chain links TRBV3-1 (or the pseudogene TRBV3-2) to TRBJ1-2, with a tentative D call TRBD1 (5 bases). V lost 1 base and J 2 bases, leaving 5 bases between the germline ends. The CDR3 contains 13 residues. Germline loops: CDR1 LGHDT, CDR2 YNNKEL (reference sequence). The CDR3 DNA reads TGTGCCAGCAGCCAAGGACAGAACTATGGCTACACCTTC. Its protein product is CASSQGQNYGYTF.

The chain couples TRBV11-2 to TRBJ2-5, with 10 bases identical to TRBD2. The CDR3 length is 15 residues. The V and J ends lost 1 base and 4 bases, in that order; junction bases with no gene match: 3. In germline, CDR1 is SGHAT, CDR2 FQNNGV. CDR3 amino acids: CASSLGSGGVETQYF. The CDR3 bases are TGTGCCAGCAGCTTAGGGAGCGGGGGGGTAGAGACCCAGTACTTC.

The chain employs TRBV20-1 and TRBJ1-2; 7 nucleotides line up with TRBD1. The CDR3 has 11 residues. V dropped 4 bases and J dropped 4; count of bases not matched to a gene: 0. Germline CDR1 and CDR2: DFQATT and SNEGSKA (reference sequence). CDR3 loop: CSATGGYGYTF. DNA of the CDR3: TGCAGTGCTACAGGGGGCTATGGCTACACCTTC.

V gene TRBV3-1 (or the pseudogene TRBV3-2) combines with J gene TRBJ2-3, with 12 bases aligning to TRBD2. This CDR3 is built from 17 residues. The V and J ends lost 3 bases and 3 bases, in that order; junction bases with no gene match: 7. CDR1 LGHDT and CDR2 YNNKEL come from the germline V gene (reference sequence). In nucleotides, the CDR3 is TGTGCCAGCAGCCAGCGACTAGCGGGAGTAAGGACAGATACGCAGTATTTT. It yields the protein CASSQRLAGVRTDTQYF.

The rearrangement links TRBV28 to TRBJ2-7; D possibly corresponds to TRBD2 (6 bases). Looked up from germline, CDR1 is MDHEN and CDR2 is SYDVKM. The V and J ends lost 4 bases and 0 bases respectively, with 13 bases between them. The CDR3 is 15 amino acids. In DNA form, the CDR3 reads TGTGCCAGCAGTTCCCCGGGGGTGAGCTCCTACGAGCAGTACTTC. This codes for CASSSPGVSSYEQYF.

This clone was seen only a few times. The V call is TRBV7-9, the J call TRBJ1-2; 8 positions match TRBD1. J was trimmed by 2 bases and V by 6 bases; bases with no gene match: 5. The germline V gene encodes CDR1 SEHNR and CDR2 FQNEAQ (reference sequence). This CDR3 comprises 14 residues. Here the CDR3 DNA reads TGTGCCAGCAGTTCTTGGACAGGGAACTATGGCTACACCTTC. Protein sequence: CASSSWTGNYGYTF.

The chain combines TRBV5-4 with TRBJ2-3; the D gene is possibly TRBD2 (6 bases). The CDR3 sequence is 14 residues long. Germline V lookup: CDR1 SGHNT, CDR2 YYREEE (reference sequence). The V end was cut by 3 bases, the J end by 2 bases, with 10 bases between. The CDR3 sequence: CASSSGLPTDTQYF. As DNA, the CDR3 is TGTGCCAGCAGCTCGGGACTGCCCACAGATACGCAGTATTTT.